This T cell receptor (beta chain) was sequenced for a study of CD8+ T cells in alopecia areata. As for treatment: oral pan-JAK inhibitor, 5-10 mg twice daily. RNA was isolated and reverse transcribed to cDNA, the sequencing template. Profiling relied on immunoSEQ multiplex PCR, and the TCRdb table lists in-frame clones only, not all of them. Among more than 200,000 clones listed, 64% were seen once. CDR3 length: 11 residues. From germline, CDR1 is MGHDK and CDR2 SYGVNS. V dropped 9 bases and J dropped 2 bases, with 7 bases sitting between them. The source was CD4+ T cells sorted from blood, collected at week 4, from a patient treated with tofacitinib. The TCR comes from a human donor with alopecia areata. The rearrangement uses TRBV25-1 and TRBJ1-2; possibly TRBD1 for D (5 bases). The CDR3 region is CARWDNYGYTF. DNA for the CDR3: TGTGCCAGGTGGGACAACTATGGCTACACCTTC.